The 5 T cell receptor beta chains below come from one sample, sequenced in a study of blood T cell repertoires in COVID-19. The table came from immunoSEQ multiplex PCR; TCRdb's copy has only in-frame clones and leaves some out. The data show 400,000 or so clones, 85% to 90% seen once. The sequencing input was PBMCs or T cells enriched from blood (not recorded which). These receptors came from a man aged 30-40 years who had recovered from COVID-19.

This clone was counted between two and nine times. The chain employs TRBV27 and TRBJ2-7, with D possibly matching TRBD2 (6 bases). This CDR3 is built from 16 residues. V was pared by 6 bases and J by 0 bases, with 18 bases between. The germline gives CDR1 MNHEY, CDR2 SMNVEV (reference sequence). The CDR3 protein is CASRREWRGSSYEQYF. The CDR3 nucleotides read TGTGCCAGCAGGCGAGAATGGAGGGGTAGCTCCTACGAGCAGTACTTC.

The chain has TRBV20-1 and TRBJ2-3; 7 positions agree with TRBD2. CDR3 size: 17 residues. Trimming removed 8 bases from V and 4 bases from J; junction bases left unmatched: 21. The V gene's germline CDR1 is DFQATT and CDR2 SNEGSKA (reference sequence). CDR3 sequence reads: CSLSGSGRGRRADTQYF. The CDR3 DNA sequence: TGCAGTCTTAGTGGGAGCGGGCGGGGGAGGAGGGCAGATACGCAGTATTTT.

The chain employs TRBV3-1 (or the pseudogene TRBV3-2) and TRBJ1-2, with 8 bases fitting TRBD1. The germline CDR1 and CDR2 sequences are LGHDT and YNNKEL (reference sequence). V lost 6 bases, J lost 3 bases, and 0 bases stayed unmatched. The length of the CDR3 is 12 residues. CDR3 nucleotides: TGTGCCAGCAGGGGACAGGACTATGGCTACACCTTC. This encodes CASRGQDYGYTF.

The rearrangement joins TRBV7-2 to TRBJ2-1; D is unclear. The V gene's germline CDR1 is SGHTA and CDR2 FQGNSA. The CDR3 is 13 amino acids. Trimming cost V 2 bases and J 9 bases, with 11 bases left between them. CDR3: CASSLFSGGEQFF. Here the CDR3 DNA reads TGTGCCAGCAGCTTATTCTCCGGTGGTGAGCAGTTCTTC. The variable domain in full, with the rest retrieved from reference TRBV7-2 and TRBJ2-1, is GAGVSQSPSNKVTEKGKDVELRCDPISGHTALYWYRQSLGQGLEFLIYFQGNSAPDKSGLPSDRFSAERTGGSVSTLTIQRTQQEDSAVYLCASSLFSGGEQFFGPGTRLTVL.

The chain has TRBV2 and TRBJ2-4; 10 nucleotides line up with TRBD1. V was clipped by 1 base and J by 6 bases; unmatched bases: 0. Looked up from germline, CDR1 is SNHLY and CDR2 is FYNNEI. The CDR3 spans 14 residues. In nucleotides, the CDR3 is TGTGCCAGCAGTGAAGGACAGGGGGCAAACATTCAGTACTTC. It encodes CASSEGQGANIQYF.